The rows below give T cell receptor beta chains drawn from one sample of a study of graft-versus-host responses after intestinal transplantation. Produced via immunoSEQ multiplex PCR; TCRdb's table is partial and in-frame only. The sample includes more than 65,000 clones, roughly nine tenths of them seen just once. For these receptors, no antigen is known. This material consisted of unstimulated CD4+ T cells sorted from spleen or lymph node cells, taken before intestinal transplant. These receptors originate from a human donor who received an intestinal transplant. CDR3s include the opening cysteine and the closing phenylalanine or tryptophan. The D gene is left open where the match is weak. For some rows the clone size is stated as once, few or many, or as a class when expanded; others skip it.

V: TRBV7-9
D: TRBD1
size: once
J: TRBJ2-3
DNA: TGTGCCAGCAGCGCGGGACAGGGGAAGGCCAGGGCTACAGATACGCAGTATTTT
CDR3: CASSAGQGKARATDTQYF

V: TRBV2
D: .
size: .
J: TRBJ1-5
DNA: TGTGCCAGCAGTGAAGGCAGGGCGGGCAATCAGCCCCAGCATTTT
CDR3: CASSEGRAGNQPQHF

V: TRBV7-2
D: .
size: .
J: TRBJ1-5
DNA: TGTGCCAGCACCCCCGGTGGGGGCACGGGGCCCCAGCATTTT
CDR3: CASTPGGGTGPQHF

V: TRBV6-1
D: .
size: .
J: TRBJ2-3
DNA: TGTGCCAGCAGTGTATTAGGGGTACCAGATACGCAGTATTTT
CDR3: CASSVLGVPDTQYF

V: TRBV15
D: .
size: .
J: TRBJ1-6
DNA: TGTGCCACCAGCAGGGGCCGGGACTTAAGCTCCTATAATTCACCCCTCCACTTT
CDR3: CATSRGRDLSSYNSPLHF

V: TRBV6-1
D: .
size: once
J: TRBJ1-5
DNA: TGTGCCAGCAGGGAGGCGGGGAATCAGCCCCAGCATTTT
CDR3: CASREAGNQPQHF

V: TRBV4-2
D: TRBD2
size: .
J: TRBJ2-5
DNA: TGTGCCAGCAGCCAAGATTTATCCGGGGCTAGCGGGGGGGCAGGGGAGACCCAGTACTTC
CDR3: CASSQDLSGASGGAGETQYF

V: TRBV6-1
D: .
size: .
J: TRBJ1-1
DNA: TGTGCCAGCACAGGCGTAGGAGCTTTCTTT
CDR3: CASTGVGAFF

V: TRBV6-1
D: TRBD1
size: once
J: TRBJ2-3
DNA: TGTGCCAGCAGTGATGGGACAGGGATCACAGATACGCAGTATTTT
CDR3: CASSDGTGITDTQYF

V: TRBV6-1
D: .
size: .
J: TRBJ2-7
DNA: TGTGCCAGCAGGCCAGGGTTCTACGAGCAGTACTTC
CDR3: CASRPGFYEQYF

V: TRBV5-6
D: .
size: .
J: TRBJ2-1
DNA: TGTGCCAGCAGCCCCTGGAGCGGTATTAAGGATGAGCAGTTCTTC
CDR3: CASSPWSGIKDEQFF

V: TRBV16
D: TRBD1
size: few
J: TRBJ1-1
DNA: TGTGCCAGCAGCCCCGACAGGGGAGCTTTCTTT
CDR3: CASSPDRGAFF

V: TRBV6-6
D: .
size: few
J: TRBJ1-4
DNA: TGTGCCAGCAGTTACGTGGAGGAAAAACTGTTTTTT
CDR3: CASSYVEEKLFF

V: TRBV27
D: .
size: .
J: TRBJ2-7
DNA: TGTGCCAGTAGCTCAAGCGGGCAACCCTACGAGCAGTACTTC
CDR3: CASSSSGQPYEQYF

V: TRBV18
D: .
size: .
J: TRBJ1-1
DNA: TGTGCCAGCTCACCGGGACAAGCGATTAACACTGAAGCTTTCTTT
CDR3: CASSPGQAINTEAFF

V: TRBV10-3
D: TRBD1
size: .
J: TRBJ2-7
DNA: TGTGCCATCAGTGGAAAGGGACAGACCTACGAGCAGTACTTC
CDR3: CAISGKGQTYEQYF

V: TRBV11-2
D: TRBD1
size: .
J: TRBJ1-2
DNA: TGTGCCAGCAGCGCATCGGGACAGCTTCGCTACACCTTC
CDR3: CASSASGQLRYTF

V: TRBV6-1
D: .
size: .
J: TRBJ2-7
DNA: TGTGCCAGCAGTGCTTCGGGTCTTGGGCGGGCGGGATTGTCTTACGAGCAGTACTTC
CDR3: CASSASGLGRAGLSYEQYF

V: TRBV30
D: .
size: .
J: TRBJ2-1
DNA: TGTGCCTGGAGTGTACTTGAGCAGTTCTTC
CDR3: CAWSVLEQFF

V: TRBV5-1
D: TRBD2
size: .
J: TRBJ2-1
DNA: TGCGCCAGCAGCAAGGAGATCGGAGCGGGGGGCCAGAATGAGCAGTTCTTC
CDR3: CASSKEIGAGGQNEQFF

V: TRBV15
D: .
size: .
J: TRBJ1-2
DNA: TGTGCCACCAGCCTCTTACTTCCGGGGGATCGAGGCTACACCTTC
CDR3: CATSLLLPGDRGYTF

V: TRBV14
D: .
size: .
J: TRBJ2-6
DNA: TGTGCCAGCAGCTTTTCGGGGGCCAACGTCCTGACTTTC
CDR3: CASSFSGANVLTF

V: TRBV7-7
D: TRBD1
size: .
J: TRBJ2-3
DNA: TGTGCTAGCAGCCCGGGACAGGGCCAGCAGTATTTT
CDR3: CASSPGQGQQYF

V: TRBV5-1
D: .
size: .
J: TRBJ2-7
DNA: TGCGCCAGCAGCTTGGCAGCGGATGCTTACGAGCAGTACTTC
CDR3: CASSLAADAYEQYF

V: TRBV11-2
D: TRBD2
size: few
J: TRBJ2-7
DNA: TGTGCCAGCAGTCGGACTAGCTACGAGCAGTACTTC
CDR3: CASSRTSYEQYF

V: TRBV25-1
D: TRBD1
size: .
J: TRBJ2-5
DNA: TGTGCCAGCAGTGGAGCCGGGACAGGAGAAGAGACCCAGTACTTC
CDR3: CASSGAGTGEETQYF

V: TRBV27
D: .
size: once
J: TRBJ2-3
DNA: TGTGCCAGCATGGGGGGAACTAGCACAGATACGCAGTATTTT
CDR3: CASMGGTSTDTQYF

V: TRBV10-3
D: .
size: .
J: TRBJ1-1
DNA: TGTGCCGCCACAAGTACGATGAACACTGAAGCTTTCTTT
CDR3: CAATSTMNTEAFF

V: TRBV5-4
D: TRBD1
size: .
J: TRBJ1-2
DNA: TGTGCCAGCAGCTTGGAACAGGGGGCGGCTGGCTACACCTTC
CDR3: CASSLEQGAAGYTF

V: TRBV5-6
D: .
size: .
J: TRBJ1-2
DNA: TGTGCCAGCAGCCCGATACGGGGTGGCTATGGCTACACCTTC
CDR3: CASSPIRGGYGYTF

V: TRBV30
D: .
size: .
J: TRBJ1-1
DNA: TGTGCCTGGACCGGACAGTTGAACACTGAAGCTTTCTTT
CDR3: CAWTGQLNTEAFF

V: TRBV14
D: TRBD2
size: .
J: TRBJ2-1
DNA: TGTGCCAGCAGCCCGCCTAGCGGGGGATACAATGAGCAGTTCTTC
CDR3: CASSPPSGGYNEQFF

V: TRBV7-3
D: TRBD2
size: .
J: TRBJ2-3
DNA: TGTGCCAGCAGCTTAACCTCGGGGACTAGCGGAGATACGCAGTATTTT
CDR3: CASSLTSGTSGDTQYF

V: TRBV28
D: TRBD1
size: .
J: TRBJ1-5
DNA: TGTGCCAGCAGTTTAATACAGGGGGCGAGCAATCAGCCCCAGCATTTT
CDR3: CASSLIQGASNQPQHF

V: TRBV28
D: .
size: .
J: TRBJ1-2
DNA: TGTGCCAGCAGTCCATTGGAGGGCTATGGCTACACCTTC
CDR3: CASSPLEGYGYTF

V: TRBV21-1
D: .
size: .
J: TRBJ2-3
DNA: TGTGCCAGCAGCAAAGCGGTGGCTAGCACTCGCGGGGGTACAGATACGCAGTATTTT
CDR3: CASSKAVASTRGGTDTQYF

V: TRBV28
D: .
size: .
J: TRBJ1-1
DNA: TGTGCCAGCAGTTACCCCCTGGGCGGGGATGGGGCTGAAGCTTTCTTT
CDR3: CASSYPLGGDGAEAFF

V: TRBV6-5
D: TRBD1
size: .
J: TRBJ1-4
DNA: TGTGCCAGCAGTTACTCGACAGGGAGGAGGGAAAAACTGTTTTTT
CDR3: CASSYSTGRREKLFF